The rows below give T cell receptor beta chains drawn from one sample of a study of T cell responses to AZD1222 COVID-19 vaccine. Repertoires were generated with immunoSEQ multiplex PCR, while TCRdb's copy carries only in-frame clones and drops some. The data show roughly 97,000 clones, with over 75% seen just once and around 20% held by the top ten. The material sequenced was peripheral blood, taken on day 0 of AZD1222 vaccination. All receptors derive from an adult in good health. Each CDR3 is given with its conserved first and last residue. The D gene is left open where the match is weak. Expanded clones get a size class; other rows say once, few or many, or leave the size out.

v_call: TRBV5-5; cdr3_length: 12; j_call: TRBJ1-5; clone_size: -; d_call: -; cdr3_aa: CASSDSNQPQHF; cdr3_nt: TGTGCCAGCAGCGACAGCAATCAGCCCCAGCATTTT
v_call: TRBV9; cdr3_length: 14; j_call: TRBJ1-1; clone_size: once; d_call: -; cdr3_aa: CASSTTGQGTEAFF; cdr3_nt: TGTGCCAGCAGCACCACAGGGCAAGGCACTGAAGCTTTCTTT
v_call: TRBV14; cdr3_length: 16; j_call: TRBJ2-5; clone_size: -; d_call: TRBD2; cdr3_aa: CASSPGGLAFGETQYF; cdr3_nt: TGTGCCAGCAGCCCGGGGGGACTTGCATTTGGAGAGACCCAGTACTTC
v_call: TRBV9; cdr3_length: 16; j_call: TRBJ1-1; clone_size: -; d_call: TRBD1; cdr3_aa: CASSVVGGTGDTEAFF; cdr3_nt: TGTGCCAGCAGCGTAGTCGGCGGGACAGGGGACACTGAAGCTTTCTTT
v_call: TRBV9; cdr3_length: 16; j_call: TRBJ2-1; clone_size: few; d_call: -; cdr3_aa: CASSDHYRPLNNEQFF; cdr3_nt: TGTGCCAGCAGCGATCACTACCGTCCCTTGAACAATGAGCAGTTCTTC
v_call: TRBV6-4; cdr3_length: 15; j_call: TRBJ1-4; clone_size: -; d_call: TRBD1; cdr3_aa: CASSDRGLTNEKLFF; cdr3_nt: TGTGCCAGCAGTGACAGGGGGCTGACTAATGAAAAACTGTTTTTT
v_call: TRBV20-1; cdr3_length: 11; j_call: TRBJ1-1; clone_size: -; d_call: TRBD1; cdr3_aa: CSARTGTEAFF; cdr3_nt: TGCAGTGCGAGGACAGGCACTGAAGCTTTCTTT
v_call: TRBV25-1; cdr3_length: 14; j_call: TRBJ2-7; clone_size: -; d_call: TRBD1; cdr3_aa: CASRVTGGSYEQYF; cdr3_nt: TGTGCCAGCAGGGTGACAGGGGGGAGTTACGAGCAGTACTTC
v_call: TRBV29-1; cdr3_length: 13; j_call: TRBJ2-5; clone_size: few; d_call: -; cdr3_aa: CSVEKTSQETQYF; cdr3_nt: TGCAGCGTTGAAAAGACAAGCCAAGAGACCCAGTACTTC
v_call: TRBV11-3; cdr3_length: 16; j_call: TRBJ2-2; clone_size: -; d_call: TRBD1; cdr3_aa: CASSLDGQGGTGELFF; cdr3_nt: TGTGCCAGCAGCTTAGATGGACAGGGTGGAACCGGGGAGCTGTTTTTT
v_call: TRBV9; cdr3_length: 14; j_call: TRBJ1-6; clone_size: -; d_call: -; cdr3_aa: CASSVGEEYSPLHF; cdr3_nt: TGTGCCAGCAGCGTAGGAGAGGAATACTCACCCCTCCACTTT
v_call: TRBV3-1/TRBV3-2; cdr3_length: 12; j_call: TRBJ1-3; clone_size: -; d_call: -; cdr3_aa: CASSGVGNTIYF; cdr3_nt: TGTGCCAGCAGCGGGGTCGGAAACACCATATATTTT
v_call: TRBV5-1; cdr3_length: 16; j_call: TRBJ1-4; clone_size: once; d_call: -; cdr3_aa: CASSLGGSSRGEKLFF; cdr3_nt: TGCGCCAGCAGCTTGGGGGGGTCTTCGAGAGGTGAAAAACTGTTTTTT
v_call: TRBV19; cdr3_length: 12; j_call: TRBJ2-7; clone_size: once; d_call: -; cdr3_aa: CASSHRLEEQYF; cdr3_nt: TGTGCCAGTAGTCACCGGTTGGAGGAGCAGTACTTC
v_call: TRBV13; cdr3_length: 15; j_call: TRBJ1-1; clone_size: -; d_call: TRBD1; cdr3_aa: CASSPTGQGLWQAFF; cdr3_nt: TGTGCCAGCAGCCCGACCGGACAGGGATTGTGGCAAGCTTTCTTT
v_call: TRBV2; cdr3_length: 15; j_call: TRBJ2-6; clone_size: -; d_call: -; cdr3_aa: CASIWTGTGANVLTF; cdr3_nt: TGTGCCAGCATCTGGACGGGGACTGGGGCCAACGTCCTGACTTTC
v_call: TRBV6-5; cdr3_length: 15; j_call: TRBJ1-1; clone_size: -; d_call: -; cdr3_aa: CASSYAQDRHTEAFF; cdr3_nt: TGTGCCAGCAGTTACGCTCAGGACCGGCACACTGAAGCTTTCTTT
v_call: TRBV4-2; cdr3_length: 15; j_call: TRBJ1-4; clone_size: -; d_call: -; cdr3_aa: CASSQERATNEKLFF; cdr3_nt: TGTGCCAGCAGCCAAGAAAGGGCAACTAATGAAAAACTGTTTTTT
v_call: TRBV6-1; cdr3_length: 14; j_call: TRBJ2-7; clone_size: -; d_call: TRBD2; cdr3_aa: CASSEGSGGLEQYF; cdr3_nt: TGTGCCAGCAGTGAAGGGTCGGGGGGACTCGAGCAGTACTTC
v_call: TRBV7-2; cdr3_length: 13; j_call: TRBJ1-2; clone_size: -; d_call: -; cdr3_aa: CASRHTGWISYTF; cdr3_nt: TGTGCCAGCAGGCATACAGGGTGGATTAGCTACACCTTC
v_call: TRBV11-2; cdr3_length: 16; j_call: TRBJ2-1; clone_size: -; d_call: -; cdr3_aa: CASSSLSGGAGDEQFF; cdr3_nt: TGTGCCAGCAGCTCACTTAGTGGGGGCGCCGGGGATGAGCAGTTCTTC
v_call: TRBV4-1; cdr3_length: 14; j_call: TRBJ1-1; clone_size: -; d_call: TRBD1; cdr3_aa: CASSQAGGSTEAFF; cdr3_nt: TGCGCCAGCAGCCAGGCAGGGGGCTCAACTGAAGCTTTCTTT
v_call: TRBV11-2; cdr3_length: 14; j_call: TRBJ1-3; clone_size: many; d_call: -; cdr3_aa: CASSPIREGNTIYF; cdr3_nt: TGTGCCAGCAGCCCGATCAGAGAAGGAAACACCATATATTTT
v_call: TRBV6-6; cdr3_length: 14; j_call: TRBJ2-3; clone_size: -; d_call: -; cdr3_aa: CASSYGGRTDTQYF; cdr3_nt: TGTGCCAGCAGTTACGGGGGGCGCACAGATACGCAGTATTTT